The source of this T cell receptor beta chain is a study of blood T cell repertoires in COVID-19. At the level of the study: PBMCs, B-cell-depleted T cells, or T cells were the source of the cDNA or gDNA that made up the material.

Authors' data handling: Using reference gene primer amplification, nucleated cell counts were estimated. Produced via immunoSEQ multiplex PCR; TCRdb's table is partial and in-frame only. That table gives V, J and clone size, and the DNA gave D and trimming. The sample records 200,000 to 250,000 clones, 70% to 85% being singletons. Individuals drawn from around 24 US areas were about 18 to 100 years old. Before being deemed recovered, Cohort 3 donors had two negative PCRs, clearance, or symptom resolution. CDR1 and CDR2 (germline): KGHSH, LQKENI. The J segment lost 7 bases and the V segment lost 3 bases, leaving 5 bases of the junction unmatched. CDR3 length: 15 residues.

The V gene is TRBV18, the J gene TRBJ1-6; 8 bases line up with TRBD1. Sequencing input: PBMCs or T cells enriched from blood (not recorded which). The clonotype was recovered from a woman aged 55-69 years who had recovered from COVID-19. CDR3 sequence: CASSPGQGSNSPLHF. CDR3 DNA: TGTGCCAGCTCACCCGGACAGGGTTCAAATTCACCCCTCCACTTT.